This is a list of T cell receptor beta chains from one sample in a study of blood T cell repertoires in COVID-19. This table comes from immunoSEQ multiplex PCR, and its TCRdb copy is limited to in-frame clones, with some not included. The data contain about 80,000 clones, nearly 90% of them singletons. The specimen sequenced was peripheral blood. These receptors originate from a woman older than 75 with active or convalescent COVID-19. CDR3s include the opening cysteine and the closing phenylalanine or tryptophan. Each record gives: V gene, J gene, clone size, D gene, CDR3 protein, CDR3 DNA. D genes are given only for firm matches. The size field is filled for only some rows; it gives once, few, many or a size class.

TRBV5-1	TRBJ1-3	.	TRBD1	CASSFGTGGSGNTIYF	TGCGCCAGCAGCTTCGGGACAGGCGGCTCTGGAAACACCATATATTTT
TRBV28	TRBJ2-7	.	TRBD2	CASLTSGFRPESYEQYF	TGTGCCAGTTTGACTAGCGGTTTCCGACCAGAATCCTACGAGCAGTACTTC
TRBV10-3	TRBJ2-2	.	.	CAISESSGDTGELFF	TGTGCCATCAGTGAGTCCTCGGGGGACACCGGGGAGCTGTTTTTT
TRBV5-5	TRBJ1-4	.	.	CASSLTPGVGSEKLFF	TGTGCCAGCAGCTTGACCCCAGGGGTAGGGAGTGAAAAACTGTTTTTT
TRBV2	TRBJ1-5	.	.	CASRSEWPQPQHF	TGTGCCAGCAGGTCTGAATGGCCTCAGCCCCAGCATTTT
TRBV3-1/TRBV3-2	TRBJ1-1	.	TRBD1	CASSTTGGTSAFF	TGTGCCAGCAGCACTACAGGGGGCACGAGCGCTTTCTTT
TRBV10-3	TRBJ2-7	.	.	CAISETDSSTQQYF	TGTGCCATCAGTGAGACGGACAGCTCTACGCAGCAGTACTTC
TRBV29-1	TRBJ2-3	.	TRBD2	CSYGGGADTQYF	TGCAGCTACGGCGGGGGTGCAGATACGCAGTATTTT
TRBV4-3	TRBJ2-3	.	.	CASSLGVTGTSTDTQYF	TGCGCCAGCAGCCTCGGCGTGACAGGAACCAGCACAGATACGCAGTATTTT
TRBV19	TRBJ2-2	.	TRBD2	CASTVVSGRGVIGELFF	TGTGCCAGTACTGTTGTTAGCGGGAGGGGAGTGATCGGGGAGCTGTTTTTT
TRBV14	TRBJ1-1	.	.	CASSQGIRSGAGPLMNTEAFF	TGTGCCAGCAGCCAAGGTATTAGAAGCGGAGCGGGCCCCCTCATGAACACTGAAGCTTTCTTT
TRBV2	TRBJ1-5	.	TRBD1	CASSGTGGIGSNQPQHF	TGTGCCAGCAGCGGGACAGGGGGAATCGGGAGCAATCAGCCCCAGCATTTT
TRBV5-4	TRBJ2-5	.	TRBD2	CASSLGLLAEETQYF	TGTGCCAGCAGCTTGGGTTTACTAGCGGAAGAGACCCAGTACTTC
TRBV2	TRBJ2-2	once	TRBD1	CASRTGGSGELFF	TGTGCCAGTAGAACAGGGGGCAGCGGGGAGCTGTTTTTT
TRBV9	TRBJ1-2	once	.	CASSYTGNYGYTF	TGTGCCAGCAGCTATACAGGGAACTATGGCTACACCTTC
TRBV18	TRBJ2-2	.	TRBD2	CASSRLQGALAGDGGELFF	TGTGCCAGCTCACGCCTACAGGGAGCACTAGCGGGAGACGGCGGGGAGCTGTTTTTT
TRBV19	TRBJ1-2	.	TRBD1	CASRTGTATNYGYTF	TGTGCCAGTAGGACCGGGACAGCGACTAACTATGGCTACACCTTC
TRBV7-8	TRBJ1-1	.	TRBD1	CASSFKPGQGEAFF	TGTGCCAGCAGCTTTAAACCGGGACAGGGAGAAGCTTTCTTT
TRBV28	TRBJ2-7	.	.	CASSSSPQGEDEQYF	TGTGCCAGCAGTTCGTCTCCACAGGGAGAAGACGAGCAGTACTTC
TRBV5-4	TRBJ2-1	.	.	CASSLGAGNSYNEQFF	TGTGCCAGCAGCTTGGGGGCCGGGAACTCCTACAATGAGCAGTTCTTC
TRBV7-2	TRBJ2-7	.	TRBD2	CASSLSGRKSYEQYF	TGTGCCAGCAGCTTAAGCGGGAGGAAGTCCTACGAGCAGTACTTC
TRBV20-1	TRBJ1-6	.	TRBD1	CSASRQGSSYNSPLHF	TGCAGTGCTAGTAGACAGGGGAGCTCCTATAATTCACCCCTCCACTTT
TRBV10-2	TRBJ1-1	.	.	CASSASGGTEAFF	TGCGCCAGCAGTGCCTCGGGTGGGACTGAAGCTTTCTTT
TRBV3-1/TRBV3-2	TRBJ2-2	.	.	CASSLLDSYDTGELFF	TGTGCCAGCAGCCTTCTGGACAGCTATGACACCGGGGAGCTGTTTTTT
TRBV3-1/TRBV3-2	TRBJ1-3	.	.	CASSQASGNTIYF	TGTGCCAGCAGCCAAGCTTCTGGAAACACCATATATTTT
TRBV27	TRBJ2-1	.	TRBD2	CASSSGTSGRPNEQFF	TGTGCCAGCAGTTCCGGGACTAGCGGGAGGCCCAATGAGCAGTTCTTC
TRBV6-1	TRBJ2-7	.	TRBD1	CASSEGTGISYEQYF	TGTGCCAGCAGTGAAGGGACAGGGATATCCTACGAGCAGTACTTC
TRBV2	TRBJ1-1	once	.	CASSIRDIPGTEAFF	TGTGCCAGCAGTATACGGGACATCCCGGGCACTGAAGCTTTCTTT
TRBV5-1	TRBJ2-4	.	TRBD2	CASSLVLAGRGGNIQYF	TGCGCCAGCAGCTTGGTGCTAGCGGGACGTGGAGGAAACATTCAGTACTTC
TRBV12-2	TRBJ1-3	few	.	CASRPRTGGEATGNTIYF	TGTGCAAGTCGCCCTAGGACAGGGGGCGAGGCGACTGGAAACACCATATATTTT
TRBV3-1/TRBV3-2	TRBJ1-1	.	.	CASSVRLNTEAFF	TGTGCCAGCAGTGTCAGGTTGAACACTGAAGCTTTCTTT
TRBV18	TRBJ1-3	.	.	CASSPQSRRGSGNTIYF	TGTGCCAGCTCACCACAGTCCCGAAGGGGCTCTGGAAACACCATATATTTT
TRBV24-1	TRBJ2-3	.	.	CATSDDGGTDTQYF	TGTGCCACCAGTGACGACGGAGGCACAGATACGCAGTATTTT
TRBV28	TRBJ2-1	.	TRBD2	CASSSPFSLTSGIGYNEQFF	TGTGCCAGCAGTTCCCCCTTTTCCCTGACTAGCGGGATCGGGTACAATGAGCAGTTCTTC
TRBV5-1	TRBJ2-7	.	TRBD2	CASSFTSGTYEQYF	TGCGCCAGCAGCTTTACTAGCGGTACCTACGAGCAGTACTTC
TRBV27	TRBJ1-5	.	TRBD1	CASSGDRESQPQHF	TGTGCCAGCAGTGGGGACAGGGAAAGCCAGCCCCAGCATTTT
TRBV28	TRBJ1-1	.	.	CASSPTGFVTEAFF	TGTGCCAGCAGTCCTACGGGGTTTGTCACTGAAGCTTTCTTT
TRBV19	TRBJ2-7	.	.	CASSPLGGLTYEQYF	TGTGCCAGTAGTCCCCTCGGAGGGCTGACCTACGAGCAGTACTTC
TRBV10-3	TRBJ1-1	few	TRBD1	CAITKGQGLTEAFF	TGTGCCATCACTAAAGGACAGGGTCTGACTGAAGCTTTCTTT
TRBV4-3	TRBJ2-5	.	.	CASSQVGELKTQYF	TGCGCCAGCAGCCAAGTGGGAGAGCTAAAGACCCAGTACTTC
TRBV28	TRBJ1-2	.	.	CASSLGSESGRIYGYTF	TGTGCCAGCAGTTTAGGAAGCGAGTCAGGGCGGATCTATGGCTACACCTTC
TRBV5-1	TRBJ2-1	once	TRBD2	CASSLVVIAGLNEQFF	TGCGCCAGCAGCTTGGTGGTAATAGCGGGACTCAATGAGCAGTTCTTC
TRBV7-3	TRBJ2-3	.	TRBD2	CASSSLGGRNPDTQYF	TGTGCCAGCAGCTCCCTTGGCGGGAGGAACCCAGATACGCAGTATTTT
TRBV28	TRBJ1-5	.	TRBD1	CASSPGTGVWRPNQPQHF	TGTGCCAGCAGTCCCGGGACAGGGGTATGGAGACCCAATCAGCCCCAGCATTTT
TRBV25-1	TRBJ2-1	.	TRBD2	CASSSSGRISYNEQFF	TGTGCCAGCAGTTCGAGCGGGAGGATCTCCTACAATGAGCAGTTCTTC
TRBV18	TRBJ1-2	.	.	CASSLDNPFNYGYTF	TGTGCCAGCTCCCTGGACAACCCATTTAACTATGGCTACACCTTC
TRBV27	TRBJ1-2	.	.	CASSSSWAGYGYTF	TGTGCCAGCAGTTCCTCCTGGGCTGGCTATGGCTACACCTTC
TRBV30	TRBJ2-2	.	TRBD1	CAWREGQGATGELFF	TGTGCCTGGAGAGAGGGACAGGGGGCCACCGGGGAGCTGTTTTTT
TRBV7-9	TRBJ1-3	.	TRBD1	CASAGGNSGNTIYF	TGTGCCAGCGCAGGGGGCAACTCTGGAAACACCATATATTTT
TRBV28	TRBJ2-7	.	TRBD2	CASRPGLASSYEQYF	TGTGCCAGCAGACCCGGACTAGCGAGCTCCTACGAGCAGTACTTC
TRBV7-2	TRBJ2-1	.	.	CASSFDRLHNEQFF	TGTGCCAGCAGCTTTGACAGGCTCCACAATGAGCAGTTCTTC
TRBV14	TRBJ2-1	.	TRBD2	CASSQLLAGVNEQFF	TGTGCCAGCAGCCAGCTTCTAGCGGGAGTAAACGAGCAGTTCTTC
TRBV4-3	TRBJ1-1	.	.	CASSQDPSDTEAFF	TGCGCCAGCAGCCAAGATCCTTCGGACACTGAAGCTTTCTTT
TRBV5-1	TRBJ1-2	.	TRBD1	CASSLAGGQVYGYTF	TGCGCCAGCAGCTTGGCCGGGGGACAGGTGTATGGCTACACCTTC